The 22 T cell receptor beta chains below were found in one sample sequenced in a study of response to subunit inactivated influenza vaccine. TCRdb re-called the RT-PCR reads with MiXCR, one entry per CDR3 protein. This sample carries roughly 790,000 distinct CDR3 sequences, around 21% of them seen once, and the ten largest clones take roughly a tenth. Sequences were derived from PBMCs from blood, sampled about 5 days after vaccination. The receptors shown here come from a man in his fifties or sixties who received an inactivated influenza vaccine.

This clonotype occurred many times. The CDR3 bases are TGCAGTGCTAGTCCCCTATACTCGGGTACTAACAATGAGCAGTTCTTC. This gives the protein CSASPLYSGTNNEQFF. The V gene is TRBV20-1, the J gene TRBJ2-1; D gene unclear. Trimming shortened V by 3 bases and J by 5 bases, and 20 bases separated the two germline ends. Looked up from germline, CDR1 is DFQATT and CDR2 is SNEGSKA (reference sequence). The CDR3 covers 16 residues.

This clonotype was observed a few times. The chain joins TRBV20-1 to TRBJ2-3; tentatively, D is TRBD1 (5 bases). V lost 1 base, J lost 1 base, and 12 bases lay in between. CDR1 is DFQATT, CDR2 SNEGSKA, per germline (reference sequence). This CDR3 spans 15 amino acids. This CDR3 reads CSARGGAMGTDTQYF. CDR3 bases: TGCAGTGCTAGAGGTGGGGCAATGGGCACAGATACGCAGTATTTT.

The chain links TRBV7-2 to TRBJ2-1; D ambiguous. V lost 6 bases and J 8 bases, leaving 11 bases between the germline ends. In germline, CDR1 is SGHTA, CDR2 FQGNSA. The CDR3 consists of 12 residues. This chain's CDR3 is CASSFGRDEQFF. The CDR3 coding sequence is TGTGCCAGCAGTTTCGGACGCGATGAGCAGTTCTTC. The entire variable domain, with the rest obtained from reference TRBV7-2 and TRBJ2-1, is as follows: GAGVSQSPSNKVTEKGKDVELRCDPISGHTALYWYRQSLGQGLEFLIYFQGNSAPDKSGLPSDRFSAERTGGSVSTLTIQRTQQEDSAVYLCASSFGRDEQFFGPGTRLTVL.

This clonotype was observed a few times. The rearrangement uses TRBV5-6 and TRBJ1-1; D remains ambiguous. V lost 4 bases to trimming and J lost 8 bases, with 12 bases between them. Germline CDR1 reads SGHDT; CDR2 reads YYEEEE. The CDR3 sequence is 12 residues long. The CDR3 region is CASSVWTEEAFF. The CDR3 DNA reads TGTGCCAGCAGCGTATGGACGGAGGAAGCTTTCTTT.

The genes are TRBV7-9 and TRBJ2-1, with 8 bases fitting TRBD2. In germline, CDR1 is SEHNR, CDR2 FQNEAQ (reference sequence). The V segment lost 1 base and the J segment 5 bases; nucleotides outside the gene matches: 4. This CDR3 spans 15 amino acids. CDR3 bases: TGTGCCAGCAGCTTAGAACTAGCGGAACACAATGAGCAGTTCTTC. Amino acids: CASSLELAEHNEQFF.

V gene TRBV20-1 combines with J gene TRBJ2-7, with D possibly matching TRBD1 (5 bases). This CDR3 comprises 13 residues. The V gene lost 3 bases and the J gene lost 4 bases, with 13 bases spanning the gap. CDR1 and CDR2 (germline): DFQATT, SNEGSKA (reference sequence). CDR3 amino acids: CSASWGLGYEQYF. The CDR3 nucleotides read TGCAGTGCTAGTTGGGGCCTGGGTTACGAGCAGTACTTC.

The rearrangement links TRBV23-1 to TRBJ2-2; 12 bases line up with TRBD1. TRBV23-1 belongs to the ORF category, with a function that is uncertain. This CDR3 region has 15 residues. V shed 9 bases, J shed 5 bases, and the junction held 7 bases outside the gene matches. This CDR3 is CASPGTGGETGELFF. In DNA, the CDR3 is TGCGCCAGTCCCGGGACAGGGGGCGAAACCGGGGAGCTGTTTTTT.

This clonotype showed up just a few times. The chain is built from TRBV7-2 and TRBJ2-3, with 8 positions matching TRBD2. The CDR3 contains 16 residues. Germline V gene lookup returns CDR1 SGHTA and CDR2 FQGNSA. Unmatched junction bases numbered 8, after V lost 4 bases and J lost 2 bases. CDR3 DNA: TGTGCCAGCAGCTCCGCCGGGACTAGACCCACAGATACGCAGTATTTT. It codes for CASSSAGTRPTDTQYF.

This clonotype was seen a few times. The chain uses TRBV9 and TRBJ2-3; D uncertain. In germline, CDR1 is SGDLS, CDR2 YYNGEE. CDR3 size: 15 residues. V gave up 0 bases and J gave up 0 bases, with 8 bases separating them. CDR3 amino acids: CASSVAASSTDTQYF. In DNA, the CDR3 is TGTGCCAGCAGCGTAGCAGCGAGTAGCACAGATACGCAGTATTTT.

This clonotype occurred a few times. The V gene is TRBV9, the J gene TRBJ2-6; D is unresolved. This CDR3 is 14 amino acids long. The V gene lost 0 bases and the J gene lost 2 bases, with 3 bases spanning the gap. CDR1 is SGDLS, CDR2 YYNGEE, per germline. CDR3 coding DNA: TGTGCCAGCAGCGTAGATGCTGGGGCCAACGTCCTGACTTTC. Translating it yields CASSVDAGANVLTF.

V gene TRBV4-1 combines with J gene TRBJ2-3; 13 bases fit TRBD2. CDR1 is MGHRA and CDR2 is YSYEKL in the germline V gene. V gave up 0 bases and J gave up 4 bases; unmatched junction bases: 4. CDR3 length equals 17 residues. Here the CDR3 DNA reads TGCGCCAGCAGCCAAGAAGGGACTAGCGGGGCTTCAGATACGCAGTATTTT. This encodes CASSQEGTSGASDTQYF.

This clonotype came up many times. This sequence joins TRBV12-3 or TRBV12-4 and TRBJ1-2, with D perhaps TRBD1 (6 bases). The CDR3 has 16 residues. V shed 6 bases and J shed 1 base, with 18 bases lying between them. In nucleotides, the CDR3 is TGTGCCAGCAGCCGCAGGCCCGGACAGAATAACTATGGCTACACCTTC. Translation gives CASSRRPGQNNYGYTF.

The V gene is TRBV7-9, the J gene TRBJ2-1; D gene unclear. The CDR3 consists of 11 residues. In germline, CDR1 is SEHNR, CDR2 FQNEAQ (reference sequence). V dropped 2 bases and J dropped 12 bases, with 8 bases sitting between them. CDR3 protein: CASSLSGGQFF. The CDR3, as DNA: TGTGCCAGCAGCTTATCGGGCGGGCAGTTCTTC.

V gene TRBV6-5 combines with J gene TRBJ2-7, with D possibly TRBD2 on 5 matching bases. V was clipped by 2 bases and J by 4 bases, with 9 bases between them. The CDR3 consists of 13 residues. CDR1 and CDR2 (germline): MNHEY, SVGAGI. The CDR3 sequence is CASSYGELYEQYF. The CDR3 nucleotides read TGTGCCAGCAGTTACGGGGAGCTTTACGAGCAGTACTTC.

This clonotype was recorded a few times. V is TRBV10-1 and J is TRBJ1-4; 8 positions match TRBD1. Per germline, CDR1 WNHNN and CDR2 SYGVQD (reference sequence). The ends lost 5 bases at V and 6 bases at J; junction bases unmatched: 14. The CDR3 is 17 amino acids. The DNA for the CDR3 is TGCGCCAGCAGTCCCGGGACAGGTCGATCTGGGGATGAAAAACTGTTTTTT. The encoded protein is CASSPGTGRSGDEKLFF.

The J gene is TRBJ2-1, the V gene TRBV28; TRBD2 matches at 11 bases. The V gene end was trimmed by 3 bases and the J gene end by 1 base; junction bases not matched to a gene: 11. CDR1 and CDR2 from the germline V gene are MDHEN and SYDVKM. This CDR3 region has 19 residues. CDR3 nucleotide sequence: TGTGCCAGCAGTTTGGGGCGACTAGCGGGACCCCGGTCCTACAATGAGCAGTTCTTC. It yields the protein CASSLGRLAGPRSYNEQFF. Full variable domain (missing parts from reference TRBV28 and TRBJ2-1): DVKVTQSSRYLVKRTGEKVFLECVQDMDHENMFWYRQDPGLGLRLIYFSYDVKMKEKGDIPEGYSVSREKKERFSLILESASTNQTSMYLCASSLGRLAGPRSYNEQFFGPGTRLTVL.

This clonotype was detected many times. The chain joins TRBV12-3 or TRBV12-4 to TRBJ2-2; D is perhaps TRBD2 (6 bases). V dropped 6 bases and J dropped 8 bases, with 16 bases sitting between them. This CDR3 has 14 amino acids. The CDR3 reads CASRAAGGSGELFF. The CDR3 region has the DNA TGTGCCAGCAGGGCTGCCGGGGGATCGGGGGAGCTGTTTTTT.

V usage is TRBV28 and J usage is TRBJ2-7, with TRBD1 matching 7 bases. Germline CDR1 is MDHEN and CDR2 is SYDVKM. The CDR3 has 15 amino acids. V lost 5 bases and J lost 0; bases outside the gene matches: 7. CDR3 nucleotides: TGTGCCAGCAGTCGGTCGACAGGGACCTCCTACGAGCAGTACTTC. Translating it yields CASSRSTGTSYEQYF.

This clonotype was seen many times. The chain couples TRBV29-1 to TRBJ2-7; possibly TRBD2 for D (5 bases). The germline V gene encodes CDR1 SQVTM and CDR2 ANQGSEA. V dropped 4 bases and J dropped 1 base, with 8 bases sitting between them. CDR3 length equals 12 residues. CDR3: CSVGGGSYEQYF. The CDR3 DNA follows: TGCAGCGTTGGCGGCGGGTCCTACGAGCAGTACTTC.

Ten or more counts support this clonotype. This chain joins TRBV6-2 or TRBV6-3 and TRBJ2-1; 12 nucleotides line up with TRBD2. Germline loops: CDR1 MNHEY, CDR2 SVGEGT. This CDR3 has 14 amino acids. Trimming removed 8 bases from V and 7 bases from J; junction bases left unmatched: 6. The CDR3 DNA reads TGTGCCAGCGTCCTAGCGGGAGGGCTTAATGAGCAGTTCTTC. This sequence encodes CASVLAGGLNEQFF.

This clonotype was detected once. The V and J genes are TRBV19 and TRBJ2-4; D gene uncertain. The germline V gene encodes CDR1 LNHDA and CDR2 SQIVND (reference sequence). V gave up 1 base and J gave up 1 base, with 11 bases separating them. The CDR3 has 16 residues. CDR3 bases: TGTGCCAGTAGTATAGGATCGTCTTGGGCCAAAAACATTCAGTACTTC. This codes for CASSIGSSWAKNIQYF.

This clonotype has only a few counts. The chain links TRBV4-3 to TRBJ2-6, with D unresolved. Germline CDR1 and CDR2: LGHNA and YSLEER. This CDR3 has 14 residues. V shed 3 bases and J shed 2 bases, with 5 bases lying between them. The CDR3 DNA follows: TGCGCCAGCAGCCAGGTAACTGGGGCCAACGTCCTGACTTTC. Residues: CASSQVTGANVLTF.